Here is one T cell receptor (beta chain) with its context. The antigen is unknown. This record comes from a study of T cells in severe cutaneous drug reactions. Libraries were made by iRepertoire multiplex PCR with TCR subtype-specific primers for bulk and single-cell sequencing. TCRdb re-called the multiplex PCR reads and gives one entry per CDR3 protein, without DNA. The sample totals about 9,600 distinct CDR3 sequences; its top ten clones hold 21%. The patients sequenced had a carbamazepine-induced Stevens-Johnson syndrome or toxic epidermal necrolysis reaction. Germline V gives CDR1 SQVTM, CDR2 ANQGSEA. There are 13 residues in the CDR3. General study results and limits: Blister cells averaged approximately 35% and PBMC around 5% TRBV12-4 in carbamazepine-induced Stevens-Johnson syndrome or toxic epidermal necrolysis patients.

This TCR came from a human donor with Stevens-Johnson syndrome, a severe cutaneous drug reaction. This sequence joins TRBV29-1 and TRBJ1-3; TCRdb outputs TRBD1, but without DNA this stays unchecked. The sample taken for sequencing was cells from a skin blister. CDR3 loop: CSVEEGGGNTIYF.